These 14 T cell receptor beta chains came from one sample sequenced in a study of naive and memory T cell subsets. An equimolar mix of two oligonucleotides served as the beta constant-region primer for TRBC1 and TRBC2. TCRdb reprocessed the UMI-ligation and nested PCR reads with MiXCR, giving one entry per CDR3 protein. This sample has 84,000 or so distinct CDR3 sequences; 7% to 7.5% occur once, and the top ten carry roughly 1.5%. Sequenced: central memory CD4+ T cells from blood. All receptors come from a human donor in good health.

This clonotype came up a few times. The chain links TRBV2 to TRBJ1-2; TRBD1 matches 7 bases. V lost 6 bases to trimming and J lost 8 bases; unmatched junction nucleotides: 15. There are 15 residues in the CDR3. Germline-derived CDR1 and CDR2 are SNHLY and FYNNEI. CDR3 loop: CASSINRDSPLGYTF. DNA of the CDR3: TGTGCCAGCAGCATAAACCGGGACAGCCCATTGGGCTACACCTTC.

This clonotype was recorded a few times. The chain is built from TRBV7-2 and TRBJ2-6, with D tentatively TRBD1 (6 bases). CDR1 is SGHTA and CDR2 is FQGNSA in the germline V gene. The V gene lost 5 bases and the J gene lost 0 bases, with 17 bases spanning the gap. CDR3 length: 18 amino acids. The CDR3 nucleotides are TGTGCCAGCAGCCTCCGCAGATCACAGGGCTCTGGGGCCAACGTCCTGACTTTC. This translates into CASSLRRSQGSGANVLTF.

CDR3 sequence: CASSQTWDREFSSPLHF. The CDR3 DNA reads TGCGCCAGCAGCCAAACCTGGGACAGGGAGTTCAGTTCACCCCTCCACTTT. The rearrangement links TRBV4-3 to TRBJ1-6; 9 bases are shared with TRBD1. This CDR3 region has 17 residues. CDR1 and CDR2 from the germline V gene are LGHNA and YSLEER. The V and J ends lost 2 bases and 9 bases, in that order; junction bases with no gene match: 11.

This clonotype was found a few times. The rearrangement links TRBV3-1 to TRBJ1-1; D perhaps matches TRBD1 (6 bases). The CDR3 runs to 12 residues. Germline lookup yields CDR1 LGHDT and CDR2 YNNKEL (reference sequence). Trimming pared 4 bases from V and 12 bases from J, leaving 15 bases between. DNA of the CDR3: TGTGCCAGCAGCCGCTCAAACAGGGAAACTTTCTTT. Its translation is CASSRSNRETFF.

This sequence joins TRBV7-9 and TRBJ2-5, with D maybe TRBD1 (5 bases). CDR1 and CDR2 (germline): SEHNR, FQNEAQ (reference sequence). This CDR3 contains 13 residues. The germline V and J ends were trimmed by 5 bases and 3 bases, with 10 bases remaining between them. The CDR3 bases are TGTGCCAGCAGCCCCCCAGGGAAAGAGACCCAGTACTTC. Its protein product is CASSPPGKETQYF.

This clonotype was counted ten times or more. V and J are TRBV5-1 and TRBJ1-1; D may be TRBD1 (6 bases). Trimming removed 4 bases at V and 1 base at J, with 11 bases between. There are 14 residues in the CDR3. Germline V gives CDR1 SGHRS, CDR2 YFSETQ. The CDR3 sequence is CASSRDNRNTEAFF. DNA of the CDR3: TGCGCCAGCAGCAGGGACAACCGGAACACTGAAGCTTTCTTT. Variable domain in full (rest from reference TRBV5-1 and TRBJ1-1): KAGVTQTPRYLIKTRGQQVTLSCSPISGHRSVSWYQQTPGQGLQFLFEYFSETQRNKGNFPGRFSGRQFSNSRSEMNVSTLELGDSALYLCASSRDNRNTEAFFGQGTRLTVV.

This clonotype was found many times. Since no conserved phenylalanine or tryptophan closes the CDR3, a read error is the likely cause. The rearrangement uses TRBV6-2 or TRBV6-3 and TRBJ1-2; TRBD1 might be the D (6 bases). This CDR3 contains 14 residues. Between the trimmed V and J ends, which lost 6 bases and 4 bases, there was a span of 15 bases. Germline V lookup: CDR1 MNHEY, CDR2 SVGEGT. This CDR3 reads CASSQDRRSYGYTL. CDR3 DNA sequence: TGTGCCAGCAGCCAAGACAGGAGGAGCTATGGCTACACCTTA.

This clonotype was recorded many times. The V call is TRBV7-8, the J call TRBJ1-5; no firm D call. V was trimmed by 5 bases and J by 2 bases, leaving 7 bases between them. The germline CDR1 and CDR2 sequences are SGHVS and FQNEAQ. The CDR3 is 13 amino acids. The CDR3 DNA reads TGTGCCAGCAGCCTAGTGGGCAATCAGCCCCAGCATTTT. It translates to CASSLVGNQPQHF.

There are a few counts of this clonotype. V usage is TRBV12-3 or TRBV12-4 and J usage is TRBJ2-1; 11 bases line up with TRBD2. The V gene end was trimmed by 5 bases and the J gene end by 7 bases; junction bases not matched to a gene: 7. This CDR3 comprises 15 residues. The CDR3 region is CASSRSGGAGNEQFF. Here the CDR3 DNA reads TGTGCCAGCAGTCGTAGCGGGGGGGCGGGGAATGAGCAGTTCTTC.

This clonotype has a count of ten or more. The gene calls are TRBV9 and TRBJ1-1, with 9 positions matching TRBD1. Germline V lookup: CDR1 SGDLS, CDR2 YYNGEE. Trimming took 1 base from V and 1 from J; bases not matched to a gene: 5. The CDR3 length is 16 residues. DNA of the CDR3: TGTGCCAGCAGCGTAACAGGGGGCGGAGGGAACACTGAAGCTTTCTTT. It translates to CASSVTGGGGNTEAFF. The variable domain in full, with the rest retrieved from reference TRBV9 and TRBJ1-1, is DSGVTQTPKHLITATGQRVTLRCSPRSGDLSVYWYQQSLDQGLQFLIQYYNGEERAKGNILERFSAQQFPDLHSELNLSSLELGDSALYFCASSVTGGGGNTEAFFGQGTRLTVV.

The sample holds many counts of this clonotype. The chain uses TRBV15 and TRBJ1-5; a possible D gene is TRBD1 (5 bases). The germline gives CDR1 LNHNV, CDR2 YYDKDF (reference sequence). V shed 0 bases and J shed 6 bases, with 6 bases lying between them. The CDR3 has 13 residues. The CDR3 is CATSREGVQPQHF. The CDR3 DNA reads TGTGCCACCAGCAGAGAGGGGGTTCAGCCCCAGCATTTT.

This clonotype was seen repeatedly, ten times or more. An end of the junction differs from the germline gene, which may be a read error. The gene calls are TRBV29-1 and TRBJ2-5; TRBD2 agrees at 13 bases. Germline assignment: CDR1 SQVTM and CDR2 ANQGSEA. The CDR3 runs 14 residues. The CDR3 protein is CSVESPGLAGPRDF. In DNA, the CDR3 is TGCAGCGTTGAGTCTCCGGGACTAGCGGGGCCGAGGGACTTC.

This clonotype appeared many times. This chain connects TRBV11-3 to TRBJ2-1; weak D call: TRBD2 (6 bases). Germline CDR1 is SGHNT and CDR2 is YENEEA. Trimming pared 5 bases from V and 1 base from J, leaving 15 bases between. The CDR3 contains 16 residues. CDR3 residues: CASSRSGVVSYNEQFF. As DNA, the CDR3 is TGTGCCAGCAGCCGATCGGGAGTGGTGTCCTACAATGAGCAGTTCTTC.

This chain uses TRBV3-1 with TRBJ2-2, with 11 bases identical to TRBD2. CDR1 and CDR2 from the germline V gene are LGHDT and YNNKEL (reference sequence). The CDR3 has 19 amino acids. V shed 4 bases and J 3 bases; nucleotides not matched to a gene: 13. The CDR3 sequence: CASSRARFGTSGYTGELFF. The CDR3 bases are TGTGCCAGCAGCCGGGCTCGATTTGGGACTAGCGGTTACACCGGGGAGCTGTTTTTT.